Shown below are 9 T cell receptor beta chains from a single sample sequenced in a study of CD4 and CD8 cells across lung adenocarcinoma regions. TCRdb ran MiXCR on the PCR reads and lists one entry per CDR3 protein. The table lists about 25,000 distinct CDR3 sequences, around half of them singletons. Material: CD8+ T cells from the center of a lung tumor. These receptor sequences come from a male donor with lung adenocarcinoma. The CD4 and CD8 labels of this study may be unreliable.

Note on this clonotype: One end of the junction is discordant with germline, which a read error may explain. This chain connects TRBV12-3 or TRBV12-4 to TRBJ2-4; D not certain. CDR3 length equals 15 residues. The CDR3 reads CASSSGRGAKNTQYF. CDR3 nucleotides: TGTGCCAGCAGTTCGGGTCGCGGAGCCAAAAACACTCAGTACTTT.

V usage is TRBV5-1 and J usage is TRBJ2-5; no clear D. The CDR3 totals 14 residues. Germline V gives CDR1 SGHRS, CDR2 YFSETQ. V shed 2 bases and J shed 2 bases, with 10 bases lying between them. DNA of the CDR3: TGCGCCAGCAGCTTCCAAGACCAGCAAGAGACCCAGTACTTC. Residues: CASSFQDQQETQYF.

Concerning this clonotype itself: Its ends do not fully match the called genes, so a read error is possible. The chain uses TRBV27 and TRBJ2-5; D is perhaps TRBD1 or TRBD2 (5 bases each). CDR3 length equals 14 residues. Germline loops: CDR1 MNHEY, CDR2 SMNVEV (reference sequence). The CDR3 sequence: CASIGALDQKTQYF. CDR3 nucleotides: TGTGCGAGCATCGGGGCACTAGACCAAAAGACCCAGTACTTC.

The DNA of the CDR3 is TGTGCGGGCAGCGGGACCGGAGGGACAGAGACCCAGTACTTC. It specifies CAGSGTGGTETQYF. The rearrangement links TRBV25-1 to TRBJ2-5; TRBD2 matches 7 bases. Germline V gene sequence: CDR1 MGHDK, CDR2 SYGVNS. CDR3 size: 14 residues.

This clonotype was seen at least ten times. The chain employs TRBV28 and TRBJ2-1, with TRBD2 matching 7 bases. Losses at the gene ends were 2 bases for V and 2 bases for J; bases not matched to a gene: 3. There are 15 residues in the CDR3. Germline lookup yields CDR1 MDHEN and CDR2 SYDVKM. The DNA for the CDR3 is TGTGCCAGCAGTTTAGGACTAGTCGCCTACAATGAGCAGTTCTTC. Its protein product is CASSLGLVAYNEQFF.

The J gene is TRBJ2-1, the V gene TRBV20-1; TRBD2 agrees at 12 bases. The CDR3 runs 15 residues. Germline loops: CDR1 DFQATT, CDR2 SNEGSKA (reference sequence). V trimming: 6 bases; J trimming: 10 bases; junction bases outside the gene matches: 13. The CDR3 spells CSAAKTSGSLGEQFF. The CDR3 coding sequence is TGCAGTGCCGCAAAGACTAGCGGGAGTTTGGGAGAGCAGTTCTTC.

This clonotype was detected many times. The rearrangement uses TRBV27 and TRBJ2-5; a weak D match, TRBD2 (6 bases). CDR3 length: 16 amino acids. Trimming removed 2 bases at V and 2 bases at J, with 15 bases between. Germline CDR1 MNHEY, CDR2 SMNVEV (reference sequence). The CDR3 DNA follows: TGTGCCAGCAGTTTAGGGGGGAGGACTGTGCAAGAGACCCAGTACTTC. The encoded protein is CASSLGGRTVQETQYF.

This clonotype was seen only a few times. The gene calls are TRBV9 and TRBJ2-1; 9 bases are shared with TRBD1. The DNA end lines up better with TRBJ2-5; the J call may be wrong. Germline-derived CDR1 and CDR2 are SGDLS and YYNGEE. CDR3 length: 15 amino acids. The CDR3 here is CASSVGTGEWETQYF. DNA of the CDR3: TGTGCCAGCAGCGTAGGGACAGGGGAGTGGGAGACCCAGTACTTC.

Many counts were recorded for this clonotype. The rearrangement uses TRBV12-3 or TRBV12-4 and TRBJ2-1, with 10 bases matching TRBD2. The CDR3 contains 21 residues. V dropped 6 bases and J dropped 0; count of bases not matched to a gene: 20. CDR3 nucleotides: TGTGCCAGCAGAGTTGAGATGGGGACTAGCGATATCTTTAGCTCCTACAATGAGCAGTTCTTC. This translates into CASRVEMGTSDIFSSYNEQFF.